The 19 T cell receptor beta chains presented below share a single source sample, sequenced in a study of T cell responses to AZD1222 COVID-19 vaccine (dated by TCRdb to the early 2020s). Library creation used the immunoSEQ multiplex PCR assay. TCRdb limited this immuneACCESS table to in-frame rearrangements with V and J called. A share of clones is missing; checked studies link under half to unresolved V genes, and the rest is unexplained. For this sample the table gives over 50,000 clones, of which 80% were detected only once. The top ten constitute 5% of the sample. The time point label for this specimen denotes: about 28 days (+/-7) after the second vaccine dose. This specimen consisted of peripheral blood, obtained 28 days after the second AZD1222 dose. The receptor source for this set is an adult who received the AZD1222 COVID-19 vaccine.

The rearrangement links TRBV2 to TRBJ2-7; D is possibly TRBD1 or TRBD2 (5 bases each). CDR1 and CDR2 from the germline V gene are SNHLY and FYNNEI. The CDR3 runs 17 residues. V gave up 7 bases and J gave up 6 bases, with 28 bases separating them. Written as DNA, the CDR3 is TGTGCCAGCAACCGAATAGGGGCCGTCACTAGTGTAGCCGAGCAGTACTTC. Amino acid sequence: CASNRIGAVTSVAEQYF.

The chain recombines TRBV6-1 with TRBJ1-1; TRBD1 might be the D (5 bases). The CDR3 extends over 14 amino acids. Between the trimmed V and J ends, which lost 3 bases and 6 bases, there was a span of 14 bases. The germline V gene has CDR1 MNHNS and CDR2 SASEGT. CDR3 in amino acids: CASSDLRGSSEAFF. For the CDR3, the DNA is TGTGCCAGCAGTGATTTACGGGGGTCCTCTGAAGCTTTCTTT.

This rearrangement joins TRBV6-1 to TRBJ2-7; 7 positions agree with TRBD1. Germline CDR1 MNHNS, CDR2 SASEGT. J was trimmed by 1 base and V by 6 bases; bases with no gene match: 9. This CDR3 is built from 15 residues. CDR3 sequence reads: CASRFGTAVSYEQYF. CDR3 nucleotide sequence: TGTGCCAGCAGATTCGGGACAGCGGTTTCCTACGAGCAGTACTTC.

CDR3 nucleotide sequence: TGTGCCAGCAGTCCGACAGGAGACTACAATGAGCAGTTCTTC. It codes for CASSPTGDYNEQFF. The chain has TRBV28 and TRBJ2-1; D possibly corresponds to TRBD1 (6 bases). Germline V gene lookup returns CDR1 MDHEN and CDR2 SYDVKM. V lost 5 bases and J 3 bases, leaving 11 bases between the germline ends. This CDR3 is built from 14 residues.

This clone was picked up a small number of times. The J gene is TRBJ2-3, the V gene TRBV7-2; D gene uncertain. The CDR3 is 12 amino acids. V lost 6 bases and J 6 bases, leaving 10 bases between the germline ends. Germline V gene lookup returns CDR1 SGHTA and CDR2 FQGNSA. The CDR3 DNA reads TGTGCCAGCAGAACCTCGCGTGATACGCAGTATTTT. It codes for CASRTSRDTQYF.

This clone appeared a few times. This rearrangement joins TRBV7-2 to TRBJ2-1; TRBD2 matches 7 bases. Germline-derived CDR1 and CDR2 are SGHTA and FQGNSA. The CDR3 has 15 amino acids. J was trimmed by 8 bases and V by 1 base; bases with no gene match: 8. In DNA form, the CDR3 reads TGTGCCAGCAGCTTAGGTGGGTCGCGGGAGTATGAGCAGTTCTTC. It encodes CASSLGGSREYEQFF.

The gene calls are TRBV5-6 and TRBJ2-6; D ambiguous. The CDR3 extends over 18 amino acids. The V end lost 4 bases, the J end lost 0 bases, and 17 bases lay between the germline ends. Germline V gene data show CDR1 as SGHDT and CDR2 as YYEEEE. The CDR3 spells CASSLVGTLLSGANVLTF. CDR3 bases: TGTGCCAGCAGCCTTGTGGGAACGTTACTCTCTGGGGCCAACGTCCTGACTTTC.

The V call is TRBV19, the J call TRBJ1-2; TRBD1 matches at 9 bases. Germline V lookup: CDR1 LNHDA, CDR2 SQIVND (reference sequence). V shed 7 bases, J shed 8 bases, and the junction held 11 bases outside the gene matches. The CDR3 spans 14 residues. As DNA, the CDR3 is TGTGCCAGTACCGGGACAGGGACCCGAAGGGGCTACACCTTC. Residues: CASTGTGTRRGYTF.

This rearrangement joins TRBV28 to TRBJ2-5; D might be TRBD2 (5 bases). V dropped 4 bases and J dropped 5 bases, with 11 bases sitting between them. Germline CDR1 and CDR2: MDHEN and SYDVKM. There are 13 residues in the CDR3. CDR3 nucleotides: TGTGCCAGCAGTTCGGCGGGCCCGGAGACCCAGTACTTC. It specifies CASSSAGPETQYF. Full variable domain (remainder filled in from reference TRBV28 and TRBJ2-5): DVKVTQSSRYLVKRTGEKVFLECVQDMDHENMFWYRQDPGLGLRLIYFSYDVKMKEKGDIPEGYSVSREKKERFSLILESASTNQTSMYLCASSSAGPETQYFGPGTRLLVL.

This sequence joins TRBV5-8 and TRBJ1-1; 8 bases are a match to TRBD1. J gave up 5 bases and V 2 bases, and 8 bases lay outside the gene matches. This CDR3 spans 15 amino acids. Germline lookup yields CDR1 SGHTS and CDR2 YDEGEE. The CDR3 DNA sequence: TGTGCCAGCAGCTTTCCAGGGGGCATGGGAACTGAAGCTTTCTTT. It is translated as CASSFPGGMGTEAFF.

The chain couples TRBV19 to TRBJ1-2; D not resolved. Germline V gene sequence: CDR1 LNHDA, CDR2 SQIVND (reference sequence). This CDR3 is 13 amino acids long. V was trimmed by 6 bases and J by 2 bases, leaving 10 bases between them. DNA of the CDR3: TGTGCCAGTAGGAGGCAACAGAACTATGGCTACACCTTC. Translated, it gives CASRRQQNYGYTF. Using reference TRBV19 and TRBJ1-2 for the parts outside the CDR3, the full variable domain is DGGITQSPKYLFRKEGQNVTLSCEQNLNHDAMYWYRQDPGQGLRLIYYSQIVNDFQKGDIAEGYSVSREKKESFPLTVTSAQKNPTAFYLCASRRQQNYGYTFGSGTRLTVV.

This clone is a singleton in its sample. The V call is TRBV30, the J call TRBJ2-1; D perhaps matches TRBD1 (5 bases). Germline V gene lookup returns CDR1 GTSNPN and CDR2 SVGIG (reference sequence). The germline V and J ends were trimmed by 0 bases and 9 bases, with 12 bases remaining between them. CDR3 length equals 13 residues. Here the CDR3 reads CAWSVGRVFEQFF. CDR3 in DNA: TGTGCCTGGAGTGTCGGCAGGGTATTTGAGCAGTTCTTC.

The chain employs TRBV5-1 and TRBJ1-1; D not resolved. The CDR3 has 13 residues. Trimming took off 1 base at V and 1 base at J, with 5 bases between the two ends. Germline lookup yields CDR1 SGHRS and CDR2 YFSETQ. In DNA, the CDR3 is TGCGCCAGCAGCTTGATTGAGAACACTGAAGCTTTCTTT. Translation: CASSLIENTEAFF.

The V and J genes are TRBV5-1 and TRBJ2-3; 9 nucleotides line up with TRBD2. The CDR3 is 14 residues long. Trimming at V came to 0 bases and at J to 7 bases, leaving 3 bases not matched to a gene. The germline V gene has CDR1 SGHRS and CDR2 YFSETQ. This chain's CDR3 is CASSLDSGGNTQYF. Written as DNA, the CDR3 is TGCGCCAGCAGCTTGGATAGCGGGGGTAATACGCAGTATTTT.

This clone was observed a few times. V and J are TRBV18 and TRBJ2-3, with 10 bases fitting TRBD2. Trimming at V came to 3 bases and at J to 0 bases, leaving 6 bases not matched to a gene. CDR3 length equals 17 residues. Germline CDR1 reads KGHSH; CDR2 reads LQKENI. CDR3 nucleotides: TGTGCCAGCTCACCCTTATCGACTAGCGGGAGCACAGATACGCAGTATTTT. The encoded protein is CASSPLSTSGSTDTQYF. The whole variable domain, remainder taken from reference TRBV18 and TRBJ2-3, is NAGVMQNPRHLVRRRGQEARLRCSPMKGHSHVYWYRQLPEEGLKFMVYLQKENIIDESGMPKERFSAEFPKEGPSILRIQQVVRGDSAAYFCASSPLSTSGSTDTQYFGPGTRLTVL.

V and J are TRBV12-5 and TRBJ1-1; D not certain. CDR3 length: 17 amino acids. Looked up from germline, CDR1 is LGHNT and CDR2 is FRNRAP. V dropped 0 bases and J dropped 0 bases, with 14 bases sitting between them. The CDR3 bases are TGTGCTAGTGGTTTGGTATTGGAGGGTTTTATGAACACTGAAGCTTTCTTT. Its protein product is CASGLVLEGFMNTEAFF.

This rearrangement joins TRBV6-5 to TRBJ1-5, with D maybe TRBD1 (5 bases). Trimming pared 4 bases from V and 3 bases from J, leaving 7 bases between. Germline V gives CDR1 MNHEY, CDR2 SVGAGI. The CDR3 is 13 amino acids. The CDR3 region is CASSSGTNQPQHF. The DNA of the CDR3 is TGTGCCAGCAGTTCAGGGACCAATCAGCCCCAGCATTTT.

The chain couples TRBV19 to TRBJ1-5, with 7 bases matching TRBD1. The junction had 12 bases not matched to a gene; V was cut back by 10 bases and J by 6 bases. Germline lookup yields CDR1 LNHDA and CDR2 SQIVND (reference sequence). This CDR3 has 14 residues. The chain's CDR3 is CATSGGGTGQPQHF. The DNA of the CDR3 is TGTGCCACCTCTGGAGGGGGCACGGGTCAGCCCCAGCATTTT.

The V gene is TRBV11-2, the J gene TRBJ2-2, with TRBD1 identical over 7 bases. Germline V gene data show CDR1 as SGHAT and CDR2 as FQNNGV. The CDR3 is 15 residues long. V dropped 7 bases and J dropped 5; count of bases not matched to a gene: 10. The CDR3 here is CASTIGSRGTGELFF. The CDR3 DNA follows: TGTGCCAGCACCATTGGGTCCAGGGGGACCGGGGAGCTGTTTTTT.